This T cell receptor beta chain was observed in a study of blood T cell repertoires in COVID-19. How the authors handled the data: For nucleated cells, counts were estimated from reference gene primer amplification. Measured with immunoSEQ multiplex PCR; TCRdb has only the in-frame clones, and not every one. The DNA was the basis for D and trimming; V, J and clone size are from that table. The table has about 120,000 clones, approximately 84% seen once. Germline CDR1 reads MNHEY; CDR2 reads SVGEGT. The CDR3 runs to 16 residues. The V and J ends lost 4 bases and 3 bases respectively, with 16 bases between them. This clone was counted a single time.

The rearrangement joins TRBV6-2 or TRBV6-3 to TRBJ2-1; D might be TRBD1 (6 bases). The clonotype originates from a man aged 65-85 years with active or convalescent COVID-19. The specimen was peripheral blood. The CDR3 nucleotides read TGTGCCAGCAGTTCCCTACAGGGTCCCTTCTACAATGAGCAGTTCTTC. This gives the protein CASSSLQGPFYNEQFF.